The 5 T cell receptor beta chains presented below share a single source sample, sequenced in a study of cytotoxic CD8 clonotypes in ibrutinib-treated CLL. The table came from immunoSEQ multiplex PCR; TCRdb's copy has only in-frame clones and leaves some out. The table includes fewer than 45,000 clones, roughly two thirds detected once. The source was PBMCs, collected at disease progression, from a patient treated with ibrutinib. All receptors derive from a human donor with chronic lymphocytic leukemia.

The J gene is TRBJ2-7, the V gene TRBV10-3, with TRBD1 matching over 8 bases. V trimming: 6 bases; J trimming: 4 bases; junction bases outside the gene matches: 11. This CDR3 comprises 15 residues. From germline, CDR1 is ENHRY and CDR2 SYGVKD. The CDR3 sequence: CAISDQERQGYEQYF. CDR3 DNA: TGTGCCATCAGCGATCAAGAGAGACAGGGGTACGAGCAGTACTTC.

This chain uses TRBV13 with TRBJ1-6; D is unresolved. Germline assignment: CDR1 PRHDT and CDR2 FYEKMQ (reference sequence). The CDR3 is 14 residues long. V was cut by 3 bases and J by 9 bases, with 12 bases left in between. CDR3 bases: TGTGCCAGCAGCTTTTGGGGTCTTGGTTCACCCCTCCACTTT. Translation: CASSFWGLGSPLHF.

This clone was seen a handful of times. J is TRBJ2-7 and V is TRBV6-6, with D unclear. This CDR3 spans 13 amino acids. Deletions cut 7 bases from V and 3 bases from J, with 13 bases between. Germline V gene data show CDR1 as MNHNY and CDR2 as SVGAGI (reference sequence). The CDR3 spells CASTRSPSYEQYF. The CDR3 coding sequence is TGTGCCAGCACACGTTCCCCTAGCTACGAGCAGTACTTC.

This chain joins TRBV6-1 and TRBJ2-1; the D call may be TRBD1 or TRBD2 (5 bases each). The CDR3 is 12 amino acids. V dropped 8 bases and J dropped 10 bases, with 15 bases sitting between them. In germline, CDR1 is MNHNS, CDR2 SASEGT. The CDR3 region has the DNA TGTGCCAGCCGGGACGGTGCAGGCGAGCAGTTCTTC. Translation: CASRDGAGEQFF.

The gene calls are TRBV18 and TRBJ2-2; D remains ambiguous. CDR1 is KGHSH and CDR2 is LQKENI in the germline V gene. The germline V and J ends were trimmed by 1 base and 4 bases, with 16 bases remaining between them. The CDR3 runs to 17 residues. This chain's CDR3 is CASSPLLESRGTGELFF. CDR3 DNA sequence: TGTGCCAGCTCACCACTGTTGGAGAGCCGAGGCACCGGGGAGCTGTTTTTT.